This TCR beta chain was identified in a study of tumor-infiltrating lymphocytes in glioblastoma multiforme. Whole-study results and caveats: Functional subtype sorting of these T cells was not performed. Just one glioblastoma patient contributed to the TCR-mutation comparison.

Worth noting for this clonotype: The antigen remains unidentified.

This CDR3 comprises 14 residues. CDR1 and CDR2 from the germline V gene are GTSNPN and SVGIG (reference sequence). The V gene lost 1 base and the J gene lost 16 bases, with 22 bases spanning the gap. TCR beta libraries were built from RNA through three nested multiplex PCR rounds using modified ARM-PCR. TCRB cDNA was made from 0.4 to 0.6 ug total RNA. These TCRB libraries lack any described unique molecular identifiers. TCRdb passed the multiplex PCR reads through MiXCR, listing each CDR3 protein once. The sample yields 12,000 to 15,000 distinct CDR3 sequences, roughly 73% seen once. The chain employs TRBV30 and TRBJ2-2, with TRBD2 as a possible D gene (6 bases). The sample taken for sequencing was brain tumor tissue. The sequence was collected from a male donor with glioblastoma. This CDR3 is CAWSEEGNTGEPFF. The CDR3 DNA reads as TGTGCCTGGAGTGAGGAGGGTAACACCGGGGAACCGTTTTTT.